This T cell receptor beta chain was sequenced for a study of cytomegalovirus exposure and HLA in healthy donors. Primers included in the PCR were 60 Vbeta and 13 Jbeta primers. Generated by immunoSEQ multiplex PCR, the TCRdb table keeps only in-frame clones and is missing some. The table includes 190,000 or so clones, around 75% detected once. In this sample, this clone turned up a few times. Its antigen is unknown. Study-wide results and limits: Donor immune exposure was known only as CMV serostatus. Rare sequences made up most TCRs, while some public TCRs were found in many donors. Across donors, presence/absence analyses took sequencing depth to be roughly uniform. Cytomegalovirus association was assigned to about 150 TCR beta chains.

This sequence originates from a male donor in good health and CMV-seropositive. The sequencing sample was made of PBMCs.

This CDR3 reads CASSLGAALNYGYTF. The CDR3 DNA reads as TGTGCCAGCAGCTTGGGGGCAGCCCTTAACTATGGCTACACCTTC. The chain uses TRBV5-5 and TRBJ1-2; no reliable D call. CDR1 SGHKS and CDR2 YYEKEE come from the germline V gene (reference sequence). The V end was cut by 0 bases, the J end by 1 base, with 10 bases between. CDR3 length equals 15 residues.